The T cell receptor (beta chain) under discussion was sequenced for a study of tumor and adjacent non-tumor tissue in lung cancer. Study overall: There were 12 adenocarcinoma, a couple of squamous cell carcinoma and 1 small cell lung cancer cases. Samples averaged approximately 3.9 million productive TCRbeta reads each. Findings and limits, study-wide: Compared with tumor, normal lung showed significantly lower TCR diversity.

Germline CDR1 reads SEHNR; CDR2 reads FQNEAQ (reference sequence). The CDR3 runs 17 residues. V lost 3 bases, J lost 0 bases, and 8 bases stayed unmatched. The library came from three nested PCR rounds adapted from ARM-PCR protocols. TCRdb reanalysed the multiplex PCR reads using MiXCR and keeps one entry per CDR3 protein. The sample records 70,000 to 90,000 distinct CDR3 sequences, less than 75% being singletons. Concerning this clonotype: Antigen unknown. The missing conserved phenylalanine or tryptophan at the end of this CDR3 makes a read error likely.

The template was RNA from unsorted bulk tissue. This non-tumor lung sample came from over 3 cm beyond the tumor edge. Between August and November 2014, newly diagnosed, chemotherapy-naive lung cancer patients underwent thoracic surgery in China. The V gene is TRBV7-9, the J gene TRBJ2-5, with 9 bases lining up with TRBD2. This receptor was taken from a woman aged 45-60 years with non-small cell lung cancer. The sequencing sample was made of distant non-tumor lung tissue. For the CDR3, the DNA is TGTGCCAGCAGCTTTCAATTCCTAGCGGGGCACCAAGAGACCCAGTACTTA. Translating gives CASSFQFLAGHQETQYL.